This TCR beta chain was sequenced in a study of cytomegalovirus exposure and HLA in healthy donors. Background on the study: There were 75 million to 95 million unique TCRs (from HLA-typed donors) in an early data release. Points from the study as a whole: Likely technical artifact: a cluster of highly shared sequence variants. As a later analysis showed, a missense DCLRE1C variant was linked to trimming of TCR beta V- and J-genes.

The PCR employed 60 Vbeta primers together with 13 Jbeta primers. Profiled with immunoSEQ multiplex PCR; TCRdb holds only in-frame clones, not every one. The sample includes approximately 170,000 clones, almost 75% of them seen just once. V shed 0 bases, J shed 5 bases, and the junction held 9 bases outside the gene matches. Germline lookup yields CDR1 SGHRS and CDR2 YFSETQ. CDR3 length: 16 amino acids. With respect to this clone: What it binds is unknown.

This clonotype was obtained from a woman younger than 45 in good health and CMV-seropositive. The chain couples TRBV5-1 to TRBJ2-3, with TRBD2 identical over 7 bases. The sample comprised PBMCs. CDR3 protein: CASSLVGGGSRDTQYF. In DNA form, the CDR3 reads TGCGCCAGCAGCTTGGTGGGGGGAGGGAGCCGAGATACGCAGTATTTT.